The source of this T cell receptor (beta chain) is a study of cytomegalovirus exposure and HLA in healthy donors. V lost 2 bases and J lost 2; bases outside the gene matches: 1. This CDR3 has 14 residues. The germline V gene has CDR1 SGHTA and CDR2 FQGNSA. 60 Vbeta and 13 Jbeta primers were used in PCR. Sequencing was performed with immunoSEQ multiplex PCR; in TCRdb, only in-frame clones are kept and a portion is missing. The sample has 100,000 or so clones, 75% seen once. The sample consisted of PBMCs. The source of this sequence is a man between 45 and 60 years old in good health and CMV-seronegative. The J gene is TRBJ2-5, the V gene TRBV7-2, with TRBD2 matching 8 bases. The CDR3 sequence: CASSLPSGQETQYF. For the CDR3, the DNA is TGTGCCAGCAGCTTACCTAGCGGGCAAGAGACCCAGTACTTC. Based on the CDR3 plus reference TRBV7-2 and TRBJ2-5, the full variable domain is GAGVSQSPSNKVTEKGKDVELRCDPISGHTALYWYRQSLGQGLEFLIYFQGNSAPDKSGLPSDRFSAERTGGSVSTLTIQRTQQEDSAVYLCASSLPSGQETQYFGPGTRLLVL.